Shown below are 6 T cell receptor beta chains from a single sample sequenced in a study of shared clonotypes between healthy human individuals. The data were produced by immunoSEQ multiplex PCR, yet TCRdb's version contains in-frame clones alone and is incomplete. The table records 950,000 to 1,100,000 clones, roughly 80% of them present only once. The sample comprised memory CD4+ T cells sorted from blood. The subset was: CD45RA-negative fraction. Receptor source: a man younger than 35 in good health.

This clone was picked up a small number of times. V is TRBV5-6 and J is TRBJ2-3, with 7 bases that match TRBD2. The CDR3 totals 16 residues. Germline V gene sequence: CDR1 SGHDT, CDR2 YYEEEE. V was clipped by 4 bases and J by 0 bases; unmatched bases: 8. The CDR3 loop is CASSDPLAASTDTQYF. In nucleotides, the CDR3 is TGTGCCAGCAGCGATCCCCTAGCGGCTAGCACAGATACGCAGTATTTT.

Concerning this clone itself: Distinct nucleotide sequences in the sample also encode this CDR3. The chain has TRBV10-3 and TRBJ1-2; D is unclear. From germline, CDR1 is ENHRY and CDR2 SYGVKD. This CDR3 has 12 amino acids. V was trimmed by 2 bases and J by 3 bases, leaving 4 bases between them. CDR3 residues: CAISEGDYGYTF. The CDR3 coding sequence is TGTGCCATCAGTGAGGGGGACTATGGCTACACCTTC.

The V and J genes are TRBV4-2 and TRBJ2-3, with 8 nucleotides matching TRBD1. Per the germline V gene, CDR1 is LGHNA and CDR2 is YNFKEQ. This CDR3 has 16 amino acids. V gave up 1 base and J gave up 6 bases; unmatched junction bases: 9. The CDR3 bases are TGTGCCAGCAGCCAAGCTCGTAGACAGGGGACGGATACGCAGTATTTT. It translates to CASSQARRQGTDTQYF.

The chain carries TRBV30 and TRBJ1-4, with 8 bases aligning to TRBD1. CDR1 and CDR2 (germline): GTSNPN, SVGIG (reference sequence). This CDR3 contains 14 residues. V trimming: 6 bases; J trimming: 7 bases; junction bases outside the gene matches: 10. The CDR3 sequence: CACPSRTGSEKLFF. The CDR3 DNA follows: TGTGCCTGCCCATCCAGGACAGGGTCTGAAAAACTGTTTTTT.

This clone appeared a few times. The V and J genes are TRBV27 and TRBJ2-4; 10 bases map to TRBD1. The CDR3 spans 18 residues. With 0 bases clipped from V and 12 bases from J, the junction kept 17 bases outside the gene matches. Germline-derived CDR1 and CDR2 are MNHEY and SMNVEV (reference sequence). This CDR3 is CASSLSGLAGDRGVTQYF. For the CDR3, the DNA is TGTGCCAGCAGTTTATCTGGGCTGGCGGGGGACAGGGGTGTCACTCAGTACTTC.

The chain employs TRBV30 and TRBJ1-6; TRBD1 matches 8 bases. Per germline, CDR1 GTSNPN and CDR2 SVGIG (reference sequence). J lost 9 bases, V lost 1 base, and 8 bases had no gene match. CDR3 size: 15 residues. In nucleotides, the CDR3 is TGTGCCTGGAGTGGAACCGGGACAGGCGGTTCACCCCTCCACTTT. Translation: CAWSGTGTGGSPLHF.